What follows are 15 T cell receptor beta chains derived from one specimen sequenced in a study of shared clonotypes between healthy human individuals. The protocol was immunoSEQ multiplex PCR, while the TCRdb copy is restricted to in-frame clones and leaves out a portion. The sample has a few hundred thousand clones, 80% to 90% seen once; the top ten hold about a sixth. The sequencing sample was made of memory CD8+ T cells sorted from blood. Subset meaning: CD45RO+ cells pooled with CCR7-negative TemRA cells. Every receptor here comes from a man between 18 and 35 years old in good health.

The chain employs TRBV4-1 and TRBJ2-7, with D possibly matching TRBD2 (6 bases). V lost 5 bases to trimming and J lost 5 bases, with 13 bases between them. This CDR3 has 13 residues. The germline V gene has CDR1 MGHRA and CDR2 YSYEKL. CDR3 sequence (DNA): TGCGCCAGCAGCTTCTCGCGGGGAAACGAGCAGTACTTC. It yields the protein CASSFSRGNEQYF.

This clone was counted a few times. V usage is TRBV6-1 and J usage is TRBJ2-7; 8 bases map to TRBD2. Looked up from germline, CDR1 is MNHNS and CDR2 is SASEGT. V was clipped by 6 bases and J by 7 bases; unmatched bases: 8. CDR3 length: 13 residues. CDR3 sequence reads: CASRGGGPLEQYF. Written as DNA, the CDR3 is TGTGCCAGCAGGGGCGGGGGGCCGTTGGAGCAGTACTTC.

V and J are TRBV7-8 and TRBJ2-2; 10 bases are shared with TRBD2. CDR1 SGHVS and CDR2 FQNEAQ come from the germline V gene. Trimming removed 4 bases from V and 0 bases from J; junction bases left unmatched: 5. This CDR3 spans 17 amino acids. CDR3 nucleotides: TGTGCCAGCAGCTCCGGGACTAGCGCAACGAACACCGGGGAGCTGTTTTTT. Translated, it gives CASSSGTSATNTGELFF.

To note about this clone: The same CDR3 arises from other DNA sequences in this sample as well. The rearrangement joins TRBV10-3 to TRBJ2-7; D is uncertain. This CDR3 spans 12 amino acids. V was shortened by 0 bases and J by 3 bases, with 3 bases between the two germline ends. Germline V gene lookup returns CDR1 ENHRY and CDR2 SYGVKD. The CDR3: CAISESLYEQYF. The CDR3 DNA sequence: TGTGCCATCAGTGAGTCTCTCTACGAGCAGTACTTC.

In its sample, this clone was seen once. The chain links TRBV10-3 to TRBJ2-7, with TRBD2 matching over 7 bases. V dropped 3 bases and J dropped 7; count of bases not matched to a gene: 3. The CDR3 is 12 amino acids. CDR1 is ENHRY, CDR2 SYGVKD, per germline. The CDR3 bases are TGTGCCATCAGTGATCGGGGAGGGGAGCAGTACTTC. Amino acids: CAISDRGGEQYF.

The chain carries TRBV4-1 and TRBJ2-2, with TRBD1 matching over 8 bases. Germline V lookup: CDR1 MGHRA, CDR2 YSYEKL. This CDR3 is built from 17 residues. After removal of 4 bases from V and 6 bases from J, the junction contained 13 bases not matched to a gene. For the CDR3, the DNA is TGCGCCAGCAGCCGCTTTGGAGGACAGGGTGAATCCGGGGAGCTGTTTTTT. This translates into CASSRFGGQGESGELFF.

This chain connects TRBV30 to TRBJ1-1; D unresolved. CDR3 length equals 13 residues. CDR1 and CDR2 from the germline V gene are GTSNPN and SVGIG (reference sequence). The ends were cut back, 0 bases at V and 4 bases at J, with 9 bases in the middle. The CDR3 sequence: CAWSVGSSTEAFF. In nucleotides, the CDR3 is TGTGCCTGGAGTGTAGGGAGTAGCACTGAAGCTTTCTTT.

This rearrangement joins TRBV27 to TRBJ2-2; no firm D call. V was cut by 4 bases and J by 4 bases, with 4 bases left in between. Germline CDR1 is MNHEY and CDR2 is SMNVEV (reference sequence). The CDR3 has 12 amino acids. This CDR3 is CASSWATGELFF. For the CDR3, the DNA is TGTGCCAGCAGTTGGGCCACCGGGGAGCTGTTTTTT.

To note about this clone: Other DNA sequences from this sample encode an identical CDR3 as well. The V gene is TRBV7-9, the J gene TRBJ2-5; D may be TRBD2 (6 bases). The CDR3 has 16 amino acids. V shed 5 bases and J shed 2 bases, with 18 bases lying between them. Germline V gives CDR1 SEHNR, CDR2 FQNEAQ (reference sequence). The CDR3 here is CASSPSLAGGQETQYF. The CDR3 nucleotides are TGTGCCAGCAGCCCCTCTTTGGCCGGAGGGCAAGAGACCCAGTACTTC.

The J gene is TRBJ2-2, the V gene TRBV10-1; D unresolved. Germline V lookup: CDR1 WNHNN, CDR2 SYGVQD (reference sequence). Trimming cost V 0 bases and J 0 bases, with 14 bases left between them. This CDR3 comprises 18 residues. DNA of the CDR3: TGCGCCAGCAGTGAGTCTGTCGGAATCTCGCCGAACACCGGGGAGCTGTTTTTT. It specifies CASSESVGISPNTGELFF.

This chain's CDR3 is CASSWTGTSYEQYF. DNA for the CDR3: TGTGCCAGCAGCTGGACCGGGACATCCTACGAGCAGTACTTC. The chain is built from TRBV7-9 and TRBJ2-7; a possible D gene is TRBD1 (6 bases). CDR1 SEHNR and CDR2 FQNEAQ come from the germline V gene (reference sequence). CDR3 size: 14 residues. V dropped 4 bases and J dropped 1 base, with 11 bases sitting between them.

The CDR3 protein is CASSSTGGGFQETQYF. The DNA for the CDR3 is TGTGCCAGCAGCTCCACCGGGGGGGGCTTTCAAGAGACCCAGTACTTC. The chain employs TRBV7-2 and TRBJ2-5, with TRBD2 matching 8 bases. V gave up 4 bases and J gave up 2 bases; unmatched junction bases: 9. The CDR3 has 16 residues. Germline V lookup: CDR1 SGHTA, CDR2 FQGNSA. The complete variable domain, with remaining parts taken from reference TRBV7-2 and TRBJ2-5, reads GAGVSQSPSNKVTEKGKDVELRCDPISGHTALYWYRQSLGQGLEFLIYFQGNSAPDKSGLPSDRFSAERTGGSVSTLTIQRTQQEDSAVYLCASSSTGGGFQETQYFGPGTRLLVL.

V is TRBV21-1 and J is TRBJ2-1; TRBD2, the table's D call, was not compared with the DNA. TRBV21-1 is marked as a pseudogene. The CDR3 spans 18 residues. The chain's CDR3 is CASSKVYTRISSYNEQFF. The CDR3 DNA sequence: TGTGCCAGCAGCAAAGTCTATACGCGTATTAGCTCCTACAATGAGCAGTTCTTC.

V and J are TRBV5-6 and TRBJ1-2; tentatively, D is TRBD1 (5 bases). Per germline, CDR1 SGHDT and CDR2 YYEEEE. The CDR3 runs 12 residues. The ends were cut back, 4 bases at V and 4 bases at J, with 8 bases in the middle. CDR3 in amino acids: CASSGQGYGYTF. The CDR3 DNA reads TGTGCCAGCAGCGGGCAGGGCTATGGCTACACCTTC.

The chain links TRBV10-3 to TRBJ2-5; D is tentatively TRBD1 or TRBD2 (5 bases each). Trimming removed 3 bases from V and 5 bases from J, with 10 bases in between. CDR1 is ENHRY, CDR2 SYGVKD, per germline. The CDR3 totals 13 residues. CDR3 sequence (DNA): TGTGCCATCAGTGAAGGGGAGTTGGAGACCCAGTACTTC. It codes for CAISEGELETQYF.